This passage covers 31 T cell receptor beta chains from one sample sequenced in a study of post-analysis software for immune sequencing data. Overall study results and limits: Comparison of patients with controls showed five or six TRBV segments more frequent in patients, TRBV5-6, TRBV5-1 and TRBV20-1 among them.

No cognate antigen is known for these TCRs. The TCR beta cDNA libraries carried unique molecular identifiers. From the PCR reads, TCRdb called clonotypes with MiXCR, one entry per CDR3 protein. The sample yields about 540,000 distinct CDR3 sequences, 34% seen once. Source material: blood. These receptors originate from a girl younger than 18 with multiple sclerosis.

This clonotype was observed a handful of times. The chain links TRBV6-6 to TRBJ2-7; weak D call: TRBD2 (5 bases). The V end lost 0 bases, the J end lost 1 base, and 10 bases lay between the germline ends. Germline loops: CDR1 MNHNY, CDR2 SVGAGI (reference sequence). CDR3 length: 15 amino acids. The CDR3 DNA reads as TGTGCCAGCAGTTACTCGAAGGGCGGGTCCTACGAGCAGTACTTC. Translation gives CASSYSKGGSYEQYF.

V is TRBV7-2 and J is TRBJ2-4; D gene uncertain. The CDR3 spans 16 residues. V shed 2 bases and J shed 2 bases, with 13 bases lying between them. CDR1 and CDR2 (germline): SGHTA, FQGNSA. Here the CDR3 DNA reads TGTGCCAGCAGCTTATCCCAGACCGAAACCAAAAACATTCAGTACTTC. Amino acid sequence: CASSLSQTETKNIQYF.

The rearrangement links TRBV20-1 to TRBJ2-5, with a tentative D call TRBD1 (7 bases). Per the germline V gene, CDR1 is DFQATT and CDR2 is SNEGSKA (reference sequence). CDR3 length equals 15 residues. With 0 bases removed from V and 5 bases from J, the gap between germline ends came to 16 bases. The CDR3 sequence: CSARDLRGAGETQYF. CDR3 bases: TGCAGTGCTAGAGATCTCAGGGGGGCTGGCGAGACCCAGTACTTC.

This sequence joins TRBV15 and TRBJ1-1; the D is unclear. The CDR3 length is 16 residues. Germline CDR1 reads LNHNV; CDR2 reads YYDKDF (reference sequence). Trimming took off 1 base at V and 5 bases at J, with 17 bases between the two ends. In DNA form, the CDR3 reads TGTGCCACCAGCAGAGGAGTAGGGCAGTGGGATACTGAAGCTTTCTTT. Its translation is CATSRGVGQWDTEAFF.

CDR3 DNA: TGCGCCAGCAGCTTGGGGACAGTTTCTGAAGCTTTCTTT. Its protein is CASSLGTVSEAFF. The V and J genes are TRBV5-1 and TRBJ1-1; weak D call: TRBD1 (6 bases). Germline lookup yields CDR1 SGHRS and CDR2 YFSETQ. The CDR3 consists of 13 residues. V was cut by 0 bases and J by 6 bases, with 9 bases left in between.

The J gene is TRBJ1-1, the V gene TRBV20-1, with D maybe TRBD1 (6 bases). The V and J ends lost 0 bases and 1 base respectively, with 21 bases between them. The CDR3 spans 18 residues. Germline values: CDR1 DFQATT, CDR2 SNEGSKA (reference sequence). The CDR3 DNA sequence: TGCAGTGCTAGAGAGAGGGAGGGGGAGGCAGGGAGGAACACTGAAGCTTTCTTT. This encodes CSAREREGEAGRNTEAFF.

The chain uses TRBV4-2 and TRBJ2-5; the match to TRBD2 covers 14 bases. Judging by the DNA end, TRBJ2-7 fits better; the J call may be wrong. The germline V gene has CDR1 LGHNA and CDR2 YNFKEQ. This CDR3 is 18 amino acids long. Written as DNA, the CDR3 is TGTGCCAGCAGCCAAGCTATGGGACTAGCGGGGGCGTTCGACGAGCAGTACTTC. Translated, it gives CASSQAMGLAGAFDEQYF.

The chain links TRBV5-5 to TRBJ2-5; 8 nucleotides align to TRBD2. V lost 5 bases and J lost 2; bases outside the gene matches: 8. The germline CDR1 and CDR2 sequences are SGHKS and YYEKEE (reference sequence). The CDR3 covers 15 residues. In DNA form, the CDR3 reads TGTGCCAGCAGACCCGGGACTAGGACACAAGAGACCCAGTACTTC. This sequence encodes CASRPGTRTQETQYF.

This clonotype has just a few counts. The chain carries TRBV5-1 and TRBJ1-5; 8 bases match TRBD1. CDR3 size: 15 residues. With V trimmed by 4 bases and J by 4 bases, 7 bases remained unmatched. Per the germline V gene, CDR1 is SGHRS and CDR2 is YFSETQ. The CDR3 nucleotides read TGCGCCAGCAGCCAAAATACAGGGGGGAATCAGCCCCAGCATTTT. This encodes CASSQNTGGNQPQHF.

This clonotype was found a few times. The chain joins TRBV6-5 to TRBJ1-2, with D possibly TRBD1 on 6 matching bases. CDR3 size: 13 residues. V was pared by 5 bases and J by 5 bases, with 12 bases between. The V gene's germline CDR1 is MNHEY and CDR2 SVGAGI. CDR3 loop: CASSNQGRYGYTF. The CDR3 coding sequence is TGTGCCAGCAGTAACCAGGGGAGGTATGGCTACACCTTC.

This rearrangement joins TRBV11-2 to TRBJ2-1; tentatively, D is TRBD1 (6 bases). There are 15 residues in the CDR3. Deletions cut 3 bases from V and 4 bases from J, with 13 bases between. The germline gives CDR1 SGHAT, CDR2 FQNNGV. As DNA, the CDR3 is TGTGCCAGCAGCTTGAGCAGGGGTCCATACAATGAGCAGTTCTTC. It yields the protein CASSLSRGPYNEQFF.

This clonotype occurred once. CDR3 protein: CASTGTGNYEQYF. For the CDR3, the DNA is TGTGCCAGCACCGGGACAGGGAACTACGAGCAGTACTTC. The chain couples TRBV5-8 to TRBJ2-7, with 9 bases lining up with TRBD1. The CDR3 is made up of 13 amino acids. V was clipped by 6 bases and J by 3 bases; unmatched bases: 4. Germline-derived CDR1 and CDR2 are SGHTS and YDEGEE.

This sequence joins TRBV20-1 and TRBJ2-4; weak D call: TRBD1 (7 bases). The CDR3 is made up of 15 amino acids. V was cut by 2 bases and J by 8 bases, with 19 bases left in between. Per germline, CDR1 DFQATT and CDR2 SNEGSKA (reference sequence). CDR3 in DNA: TGCAGTGCTAGAAGTCAGGAGGGGGCGGTCCACATTCAGTACTTC. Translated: CSARSQEGAVHIQYF.

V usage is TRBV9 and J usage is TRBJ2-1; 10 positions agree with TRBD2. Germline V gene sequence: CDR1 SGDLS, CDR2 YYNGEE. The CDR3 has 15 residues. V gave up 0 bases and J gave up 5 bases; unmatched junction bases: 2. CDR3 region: CASSVGLAGDNEQFF. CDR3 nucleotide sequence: TGTGCCAGCAGCGTAGGGCTAGCGGGGGACAATGAGCAGTTCTTC.

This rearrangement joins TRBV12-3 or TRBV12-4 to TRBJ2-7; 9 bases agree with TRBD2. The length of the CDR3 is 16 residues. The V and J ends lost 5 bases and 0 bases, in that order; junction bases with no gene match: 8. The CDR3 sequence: CASSARLADLSYEQYF. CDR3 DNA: TGTGCCAGCAGTGCCAGACTAGCGGACCTCTCCTACGAGCAGTACTTC.

CDR3 residues: CASSFRGSGSLNTDTQYF. In nucleotides, the CDR3 is TGCGCCAGCAGCTTCCGCGGTAGCGGGAGTCTAAACACAGATACGCAGTATTTT. The rearrangement uses TRBV5-1 and TRBJ2-3, with TRBD2 matching 9 bases. The germline gives CDR1 SGHRS, CDR2 YFSETQ. The junction had 12 bases not matched to a gene; V was cut back by 2 bases and J by 2 bases. This CDR3 is built from 18 residues.

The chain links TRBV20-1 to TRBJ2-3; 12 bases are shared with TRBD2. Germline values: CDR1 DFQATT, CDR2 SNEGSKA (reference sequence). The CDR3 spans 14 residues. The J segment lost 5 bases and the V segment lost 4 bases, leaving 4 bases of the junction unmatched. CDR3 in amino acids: CSAKLAGGLDTQYF. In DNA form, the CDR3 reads TGCAGTGCTAAACTAGCGGGGGGCTTAGATACGCAGTATTTT.

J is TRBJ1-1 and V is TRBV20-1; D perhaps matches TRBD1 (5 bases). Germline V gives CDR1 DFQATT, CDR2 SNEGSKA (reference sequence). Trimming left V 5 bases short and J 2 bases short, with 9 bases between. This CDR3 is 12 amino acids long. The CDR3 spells CSAGGSNTEAFF. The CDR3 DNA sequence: TGCAGTGCTGGGGGGAGTAACACTGAAGCTTTCTTT.

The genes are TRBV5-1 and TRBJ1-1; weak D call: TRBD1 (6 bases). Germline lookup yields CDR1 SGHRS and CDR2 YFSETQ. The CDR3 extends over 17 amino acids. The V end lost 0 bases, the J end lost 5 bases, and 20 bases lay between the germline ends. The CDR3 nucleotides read TGCGCCAGCAGCTTGGACGGGGGGCGCCCCGGGGGGACTGAAGCTTTCTTT. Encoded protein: CASSLDGGRPGGTEAFF.

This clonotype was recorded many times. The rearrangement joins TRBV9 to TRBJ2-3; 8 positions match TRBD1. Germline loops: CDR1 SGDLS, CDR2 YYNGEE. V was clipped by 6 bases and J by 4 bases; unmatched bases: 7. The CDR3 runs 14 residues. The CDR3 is CASTTTGASDTQYF. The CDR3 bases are TGTGCCAGCACGACGACAGGGGCCTCAGATACGCAGTATTTT.

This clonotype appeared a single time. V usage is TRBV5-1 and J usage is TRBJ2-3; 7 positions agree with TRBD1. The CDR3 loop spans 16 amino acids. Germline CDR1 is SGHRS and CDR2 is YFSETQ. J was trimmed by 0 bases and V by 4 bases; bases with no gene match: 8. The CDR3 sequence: CASSTGQAPSTDTQYF. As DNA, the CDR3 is TGCGCCAGCAGCACAGGACAGGCACCTAGCACAGATACGCAGTATTTT.

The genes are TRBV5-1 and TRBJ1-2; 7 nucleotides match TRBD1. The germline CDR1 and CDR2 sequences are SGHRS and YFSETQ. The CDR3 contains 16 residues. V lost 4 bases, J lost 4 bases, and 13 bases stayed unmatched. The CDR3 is CASSPGDSRFGYGYTF. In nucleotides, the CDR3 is TGCGCCAGCAGCCCCGGGGACAGCAGATTCGGCTATGGCTACACCTTC.

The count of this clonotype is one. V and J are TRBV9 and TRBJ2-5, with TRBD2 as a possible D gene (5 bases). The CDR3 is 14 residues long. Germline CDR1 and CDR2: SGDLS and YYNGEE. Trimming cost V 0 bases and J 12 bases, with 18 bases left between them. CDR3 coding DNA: TGTGCCAGCAGCGTAGGACCCGAGGGCTACGAGAAGTACTTC. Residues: CASSVGPEGYEKYF.

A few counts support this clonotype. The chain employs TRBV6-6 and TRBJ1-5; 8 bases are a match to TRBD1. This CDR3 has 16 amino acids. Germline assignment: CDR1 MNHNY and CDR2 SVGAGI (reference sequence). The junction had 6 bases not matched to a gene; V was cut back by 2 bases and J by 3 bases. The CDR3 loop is CASSYTGQGFNQPQHF. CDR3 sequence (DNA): TGTGCCAGCAGTTACACTGGACAGGGCTTCAATCAGCCCCAGCATTTT.

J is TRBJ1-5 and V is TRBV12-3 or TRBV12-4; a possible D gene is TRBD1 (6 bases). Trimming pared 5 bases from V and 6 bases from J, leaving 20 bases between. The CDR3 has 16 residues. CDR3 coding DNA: TGTGCCAGCAGTCCGGGAGGAGCCGGGGGCGTTCAGCCCCAGCATTTT. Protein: CASSPGGAGGVQPQHF.

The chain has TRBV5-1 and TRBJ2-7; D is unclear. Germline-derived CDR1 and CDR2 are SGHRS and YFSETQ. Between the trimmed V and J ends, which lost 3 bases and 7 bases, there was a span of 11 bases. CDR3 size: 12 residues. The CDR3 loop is CASSSDHNEQYF. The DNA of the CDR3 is TGCGCCAGCAGCTCCGACCACAATGAGCAGTACTTC.

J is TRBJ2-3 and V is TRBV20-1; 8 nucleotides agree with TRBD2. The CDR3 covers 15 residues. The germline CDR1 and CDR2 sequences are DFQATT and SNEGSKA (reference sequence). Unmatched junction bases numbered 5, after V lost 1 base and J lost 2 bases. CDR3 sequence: CSARGSGGHTDTQYF. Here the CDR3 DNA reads TGCAGTGCTAGAGGCAGCGGGGGACACACAGATACGCAGTATTTT.

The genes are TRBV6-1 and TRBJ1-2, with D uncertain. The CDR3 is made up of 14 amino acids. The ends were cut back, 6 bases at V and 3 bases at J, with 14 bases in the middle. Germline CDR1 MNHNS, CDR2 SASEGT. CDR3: CASRHGEDDYGYTF. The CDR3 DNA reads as TGTGCCAGCAGACACGGGGAGGACGACTATGGCTACACCTTC.

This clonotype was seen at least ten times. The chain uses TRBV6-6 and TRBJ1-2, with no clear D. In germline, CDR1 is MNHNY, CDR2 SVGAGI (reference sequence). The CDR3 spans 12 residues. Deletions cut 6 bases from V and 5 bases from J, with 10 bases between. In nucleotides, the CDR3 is TGTGCCAGCAGCCCTTCAGATTATGGCTACACCTTC. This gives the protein CASSPSDYGYTF.

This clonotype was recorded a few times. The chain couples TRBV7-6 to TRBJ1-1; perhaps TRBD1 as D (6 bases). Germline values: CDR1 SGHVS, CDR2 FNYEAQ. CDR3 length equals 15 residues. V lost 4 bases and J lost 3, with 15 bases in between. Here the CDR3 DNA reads TGTGCCAGCAGCTCAAAACAGGGTCGGGACACTGAAGCTTTCTTT. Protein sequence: CASSSKQGRDTEAFF.

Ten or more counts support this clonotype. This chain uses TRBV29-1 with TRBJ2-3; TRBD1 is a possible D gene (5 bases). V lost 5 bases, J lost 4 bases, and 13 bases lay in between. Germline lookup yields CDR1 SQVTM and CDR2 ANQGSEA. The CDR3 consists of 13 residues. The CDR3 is CSVSLAGSDTQYF. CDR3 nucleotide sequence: TGCAGCGTTTCTTTGGCAGGGTCAGATACGCAGTATTTT.